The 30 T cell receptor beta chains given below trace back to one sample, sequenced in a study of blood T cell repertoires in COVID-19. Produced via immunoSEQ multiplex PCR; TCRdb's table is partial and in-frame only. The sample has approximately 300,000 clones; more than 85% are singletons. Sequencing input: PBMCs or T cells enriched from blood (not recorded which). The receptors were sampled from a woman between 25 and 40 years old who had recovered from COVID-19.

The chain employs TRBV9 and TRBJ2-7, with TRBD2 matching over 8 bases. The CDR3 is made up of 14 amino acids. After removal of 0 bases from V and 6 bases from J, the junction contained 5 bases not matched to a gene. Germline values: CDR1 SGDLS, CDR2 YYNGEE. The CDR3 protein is CASSVAPSGSEQYF. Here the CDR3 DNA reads TGTGCCAGCAGCGTAGCTCCCAGCGGGAGCGAGCAGTACTTC.

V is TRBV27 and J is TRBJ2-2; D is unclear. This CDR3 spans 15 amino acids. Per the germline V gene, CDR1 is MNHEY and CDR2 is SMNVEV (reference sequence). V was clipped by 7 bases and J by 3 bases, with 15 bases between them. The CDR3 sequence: CASKWNSGHTGELFF. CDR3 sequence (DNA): TGTGCCAGCAAATGGAACAGTGGGCACACCGGGGAGCTGTTTTTT.

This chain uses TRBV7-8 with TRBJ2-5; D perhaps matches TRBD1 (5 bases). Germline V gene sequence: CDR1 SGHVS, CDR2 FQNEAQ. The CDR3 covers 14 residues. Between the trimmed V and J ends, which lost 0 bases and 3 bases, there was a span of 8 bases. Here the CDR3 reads CASSLADRKETQYF. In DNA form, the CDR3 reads TGTGCCAGCAGCTTAGCTGACAGAAAAGAGACCCAGTACTTC.

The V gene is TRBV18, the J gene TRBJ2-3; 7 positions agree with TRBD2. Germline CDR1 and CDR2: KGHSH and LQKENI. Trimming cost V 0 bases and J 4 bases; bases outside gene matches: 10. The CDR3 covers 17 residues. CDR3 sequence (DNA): TGTGCCAGCTCACCACCGGTGGGTAGCGGGCTCCCAGATACGCAGTATTTT. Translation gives CASSPPVGSGLPDTQYF.

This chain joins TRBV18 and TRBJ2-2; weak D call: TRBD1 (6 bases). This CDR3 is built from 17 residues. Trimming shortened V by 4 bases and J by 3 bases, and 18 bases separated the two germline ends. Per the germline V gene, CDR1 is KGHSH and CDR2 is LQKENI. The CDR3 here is CASSLYGGARDTGELFF. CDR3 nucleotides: TGTGCCAGCTCACTATATGGGGGCGCGAGGGACACCGGGGAGCTGTTTTTT.

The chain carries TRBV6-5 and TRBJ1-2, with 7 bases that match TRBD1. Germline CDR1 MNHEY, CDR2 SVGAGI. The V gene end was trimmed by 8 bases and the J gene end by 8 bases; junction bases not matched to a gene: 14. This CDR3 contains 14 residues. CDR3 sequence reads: CASGEQGLWIGYTF. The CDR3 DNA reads TGTGCCAGCGGAGAACAGGGGTTATGGATCGGCTACACCTTC.

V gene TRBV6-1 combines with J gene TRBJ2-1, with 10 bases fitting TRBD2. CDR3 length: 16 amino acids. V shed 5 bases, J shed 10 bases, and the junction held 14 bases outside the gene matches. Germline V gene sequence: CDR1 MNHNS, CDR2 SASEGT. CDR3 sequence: CASSKGGLAGVWEQFF. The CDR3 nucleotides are TGTGCCAGCAGTAAAGGAGGGCTAGCGGGAGTTTGGGAGCAGTTCTTC.

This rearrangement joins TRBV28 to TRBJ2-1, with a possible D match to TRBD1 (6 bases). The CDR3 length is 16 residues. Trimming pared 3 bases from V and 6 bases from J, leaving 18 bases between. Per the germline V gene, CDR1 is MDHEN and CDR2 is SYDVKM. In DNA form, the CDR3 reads TGTGCCAGCAGTTTGCGAGGGACATCCTGGAGCAATGAGCAGTTCTTC. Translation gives CASSLRGTSWSNEQFF. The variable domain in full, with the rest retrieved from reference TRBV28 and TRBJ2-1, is DVKVTQSSRYLVKRTGEKVFLECVQDMDHENMFWYRQDPGLGLRLIYFSYDVKMKEKGDIPEGYSVSREKKERFSLILESASTNQTSMYLCASSLRGTSWSNEQFFGPGTRLTVL.

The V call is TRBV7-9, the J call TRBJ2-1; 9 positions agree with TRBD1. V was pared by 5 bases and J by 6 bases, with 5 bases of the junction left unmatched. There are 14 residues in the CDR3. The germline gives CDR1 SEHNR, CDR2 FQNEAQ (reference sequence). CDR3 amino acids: CASSAGQGVNEQFF. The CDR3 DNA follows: TGTGCCAGCAGCGCGGGACAGGGAGTCAATGAGCAGTTCTTC.

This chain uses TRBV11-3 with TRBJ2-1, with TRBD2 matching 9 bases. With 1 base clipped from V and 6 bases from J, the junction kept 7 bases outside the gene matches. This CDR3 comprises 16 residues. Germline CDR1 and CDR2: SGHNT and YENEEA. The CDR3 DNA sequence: TGTGCCAGCAGCTTAGTGACAGGACTAGCGAGCAATGAGCAGTTCTTC. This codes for CASSLVTGLASNEQFF.

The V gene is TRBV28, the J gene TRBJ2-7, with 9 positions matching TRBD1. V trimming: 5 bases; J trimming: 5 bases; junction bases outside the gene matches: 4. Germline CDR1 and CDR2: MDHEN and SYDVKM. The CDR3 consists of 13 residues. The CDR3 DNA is TGTGCCAGCAGTCTCAGGACAGGGGACGAGCAGTACTTC. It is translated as CASSLRTGDEQYF.

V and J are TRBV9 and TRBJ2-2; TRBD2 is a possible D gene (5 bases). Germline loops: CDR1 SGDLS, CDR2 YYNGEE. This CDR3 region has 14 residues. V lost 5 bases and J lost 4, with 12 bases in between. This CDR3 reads CASRQLDGTGELFF. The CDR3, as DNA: TGTGCCAGCAGGCAACTAGACGGCACCGGGGAGCTGTTTTTT.

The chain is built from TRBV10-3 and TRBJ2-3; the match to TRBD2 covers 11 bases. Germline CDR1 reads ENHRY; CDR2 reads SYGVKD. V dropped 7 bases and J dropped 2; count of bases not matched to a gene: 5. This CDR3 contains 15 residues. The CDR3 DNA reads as TGTGCCATCACCTTTAGCGGGAGGGACACAGATACGCAGTATTTT. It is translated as CAITFSGRDTDTQYF.

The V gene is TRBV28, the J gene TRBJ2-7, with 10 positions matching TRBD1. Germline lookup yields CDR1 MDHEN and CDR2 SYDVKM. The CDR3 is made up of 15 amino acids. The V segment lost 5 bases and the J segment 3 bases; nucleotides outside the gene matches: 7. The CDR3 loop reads CASSGRTGGVYEQYF. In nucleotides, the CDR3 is TGTGCCAGCAGTGGGAGGACAGGGGGAGTCTACGAGCAGTACTTC.

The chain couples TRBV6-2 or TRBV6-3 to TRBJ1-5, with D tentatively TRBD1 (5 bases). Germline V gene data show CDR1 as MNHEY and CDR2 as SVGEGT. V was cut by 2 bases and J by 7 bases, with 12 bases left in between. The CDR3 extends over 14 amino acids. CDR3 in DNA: TGTGCCAGCAGTTACGGGGCCAGTGACCAGCCCCAGCATTTT. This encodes CASSYGASDQPQHF.

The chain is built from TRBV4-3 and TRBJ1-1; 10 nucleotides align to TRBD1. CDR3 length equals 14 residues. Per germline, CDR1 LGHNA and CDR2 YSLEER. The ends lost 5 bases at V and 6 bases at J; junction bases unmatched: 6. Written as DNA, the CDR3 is TGCGCCAGCAGCATCGGGACAGGGGACGCTGAAGCTTTCTTT. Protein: CASSIGTGDAEAFF.

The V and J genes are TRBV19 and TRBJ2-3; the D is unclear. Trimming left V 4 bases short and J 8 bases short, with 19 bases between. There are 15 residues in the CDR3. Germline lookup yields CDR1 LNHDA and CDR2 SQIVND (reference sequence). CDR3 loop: CASSTDSSSRFTQYF. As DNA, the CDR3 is TGTGCCAGTAGTACCGACTCCTCGTCTCGGTTTACGCAGTATTTT.

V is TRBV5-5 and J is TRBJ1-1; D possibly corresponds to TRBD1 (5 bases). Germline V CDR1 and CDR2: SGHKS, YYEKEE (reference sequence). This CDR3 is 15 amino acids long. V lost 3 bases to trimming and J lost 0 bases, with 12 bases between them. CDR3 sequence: CASSSPTVMNTEAFF. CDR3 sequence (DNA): TGTGCCAGCAGCTCCCCGACAGTTATGAACACTGAAGCTTTCTTT.

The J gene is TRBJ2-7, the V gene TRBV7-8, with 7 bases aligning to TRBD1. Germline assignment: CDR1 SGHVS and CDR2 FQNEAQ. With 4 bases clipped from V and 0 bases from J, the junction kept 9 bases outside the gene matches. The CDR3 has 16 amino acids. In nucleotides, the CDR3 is TGTGCCAGCAGCTCCTCAACCGGGACAGACTCCTACGAGCAGTACTTC. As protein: CASSSSTGTDSYEQYF. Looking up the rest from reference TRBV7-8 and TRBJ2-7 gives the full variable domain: GAGVSQSPRYKVAKRGQDVALRCDPISGHVSLFWYQQALGQGPEFLTYFQNEAQLDKSGLPSDRFFAERPEGSVSTLKIQRTQQEDSAVYLCASSSSTGTDSYEQYFGPGTRLTVT.

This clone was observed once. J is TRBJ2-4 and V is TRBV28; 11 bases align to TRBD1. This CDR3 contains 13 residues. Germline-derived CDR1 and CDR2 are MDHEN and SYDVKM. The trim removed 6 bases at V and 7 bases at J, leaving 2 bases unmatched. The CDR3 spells CASRGQGGNIQYF. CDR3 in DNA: TGTGCCAGCAGGGGACAGGGGGGGAACATTCAGTACTTC.

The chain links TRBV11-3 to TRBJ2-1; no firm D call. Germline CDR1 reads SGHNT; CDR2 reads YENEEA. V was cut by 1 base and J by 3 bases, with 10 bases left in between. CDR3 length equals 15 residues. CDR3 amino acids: CASSLGATLYNEQFF. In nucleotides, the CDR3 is TGTGCCAGCAGCTTAGGGGCAACACTCTACAATGAGCAGTTCTTC.

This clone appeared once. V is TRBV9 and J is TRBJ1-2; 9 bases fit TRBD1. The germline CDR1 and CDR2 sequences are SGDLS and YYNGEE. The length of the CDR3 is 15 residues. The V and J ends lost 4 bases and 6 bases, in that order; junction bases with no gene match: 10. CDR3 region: CASSRPPGQGDGYTF. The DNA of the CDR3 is TGTGCCAGCAGCCGCCCCCCGGGACAGGGAGATGGCTACACCTTC.

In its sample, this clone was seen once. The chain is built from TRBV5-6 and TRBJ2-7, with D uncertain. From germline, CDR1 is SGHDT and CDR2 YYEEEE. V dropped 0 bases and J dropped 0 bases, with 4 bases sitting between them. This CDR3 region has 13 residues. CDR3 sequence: CASSLGHSYEQYF. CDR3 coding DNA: TGTGCCAGCAGCTTGGGACACTCCTACGAGCAGTACTTC.

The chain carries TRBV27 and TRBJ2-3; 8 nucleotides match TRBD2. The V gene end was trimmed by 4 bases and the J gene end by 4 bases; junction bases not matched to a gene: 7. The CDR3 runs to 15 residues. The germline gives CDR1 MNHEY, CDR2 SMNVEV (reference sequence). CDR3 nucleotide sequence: TGTGCCAGCAGTTGGGGGAAGACTAGCGCAGATACGCAGTATTTT. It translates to CASSWGKTSADTQYF.

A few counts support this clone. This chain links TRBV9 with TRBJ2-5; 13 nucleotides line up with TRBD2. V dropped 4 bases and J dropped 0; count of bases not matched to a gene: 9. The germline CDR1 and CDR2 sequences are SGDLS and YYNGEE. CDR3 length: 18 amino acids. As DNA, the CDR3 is TGTGCCAGCAGCCCTCGGACTAGCGGGGGTGGGTACCAAGAGACCCAGTACTTC. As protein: CASSPRTSGGGYQETQYF.

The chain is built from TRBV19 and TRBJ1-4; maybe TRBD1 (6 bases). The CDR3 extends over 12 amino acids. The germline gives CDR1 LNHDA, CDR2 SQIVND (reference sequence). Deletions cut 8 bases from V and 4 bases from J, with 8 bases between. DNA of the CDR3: TGTGCCAGTGGACAGAGTAATGAAAAACTGTTTTTT. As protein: CASGQSNEKLFF.

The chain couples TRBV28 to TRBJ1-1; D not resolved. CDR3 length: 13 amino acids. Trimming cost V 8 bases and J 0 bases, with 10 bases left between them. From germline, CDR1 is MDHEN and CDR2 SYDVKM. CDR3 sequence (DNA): TGTGCCAGCCTAGGATTCATGAACACTGAAGCTTTCTTT. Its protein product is CASLGFMNTEAFF.

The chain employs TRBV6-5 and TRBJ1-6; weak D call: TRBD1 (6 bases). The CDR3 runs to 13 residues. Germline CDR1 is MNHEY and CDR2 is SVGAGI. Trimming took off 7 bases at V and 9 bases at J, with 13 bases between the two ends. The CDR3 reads CASTEQGFSPLHF. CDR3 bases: TGTGCCAGCACGGAGCAGGGGTTTTCACCCCTCCACTTT.

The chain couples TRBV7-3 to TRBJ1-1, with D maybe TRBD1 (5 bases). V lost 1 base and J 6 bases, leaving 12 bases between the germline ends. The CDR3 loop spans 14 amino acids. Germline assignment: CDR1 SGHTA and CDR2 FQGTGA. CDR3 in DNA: TGTGCCAGCAGCTTAAGTTCAGGGTACGCTGAAGCTTTCTTT. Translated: CASSLSSGYAEAFF.

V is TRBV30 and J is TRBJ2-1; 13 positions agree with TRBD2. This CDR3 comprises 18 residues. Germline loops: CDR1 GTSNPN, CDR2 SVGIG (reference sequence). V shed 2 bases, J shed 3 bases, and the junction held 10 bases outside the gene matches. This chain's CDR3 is CAWSTSTSGRVSYNEQFF. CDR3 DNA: TGTGCCTGGAGTACGTCCACTAGCGGGAGGGTAAGCTACAATGAGCAGTTCTTC.